The T cell receptor (beta chain) described here comes from a study of blood T cell repertoires in COVID-19. The wider study: The analysed material was cDNA or gDNA that came from T cells, B-cell-depleted T cells, or PBMCs.

In the source study's methods: Amplified reference gene primers provided the basis for estimating nucleated cell counts. TCRdb keeps only in-frame clones here, not all; method: immunoSEQ multiplex PCR. V and J calls and clone size are given by that table; D and trimming were obtained from the DNA. The sample yields about 150,000 clones, 70% to 85% seen once. Germline V lookup: CDR1 LGHDT, CDR2 YNNKEL (reference sequence). The CDR3 consists of 13 residues. Deletions cut 4 bases from V and 4 bases from J, with 10 bases between. The V call is TRBV3-1 (or the pseudogene TRBV3-2), the J call TRBJ1-2; no clear D. Sequencing was carried out using peripheral blood. The clonotype originates from a woman between 50 and 59 years old with acute or convalescent COVID-19. The CDR3 nucleotides read TGTGCCAGCAGCCCACGGGGTTCCTATGGCTACACCTTC. Its protein is CASSPRGSYGYTF.